This TCR beta chain was sequenced in a study of cytomegalovirus exposure and HLA in healthy donors. Overall study: Researchers previously reported finding fewer than 120 million unique TCR beta sequences from 170 million or so T cells.

Germline V lookup: CDR1 MNHEY, CDR2 SVGAGI. This CDR3 has 14 residues. Whole-study results and caveats: TCR beta sequences numbering over 15,000 were associated with HLA alleles at 0.05 false discovery rate in a later analysis.

The study ran its PCR with 60 Vbeta and 13 Jbeta primers. This table comes from immunoSEQ multiplex PCR, and its TCRdb copy is limited to in-frame clones, with some not included. Here the sample spans 150,000 to 200,000 clones, roughly 79% being singletons. To note about this clone: No antigen is known for it.

The origin of this receptor is a male donor in good health and CMV-seronegative. Material for sequencing was PBMCs. The chain employs TRBV6-5 and TRBJ2-5; 9 bases are shared with TRBD1. The J call may be wrong; the DNA end is better matched by TRBJ2-7. The CDR3 nucleotides read TGTGCCAGCAGTGCCTACAGGGGGCTGAACGAGCAGTACTTC. It codes for CASSAYRGLNEQYF.